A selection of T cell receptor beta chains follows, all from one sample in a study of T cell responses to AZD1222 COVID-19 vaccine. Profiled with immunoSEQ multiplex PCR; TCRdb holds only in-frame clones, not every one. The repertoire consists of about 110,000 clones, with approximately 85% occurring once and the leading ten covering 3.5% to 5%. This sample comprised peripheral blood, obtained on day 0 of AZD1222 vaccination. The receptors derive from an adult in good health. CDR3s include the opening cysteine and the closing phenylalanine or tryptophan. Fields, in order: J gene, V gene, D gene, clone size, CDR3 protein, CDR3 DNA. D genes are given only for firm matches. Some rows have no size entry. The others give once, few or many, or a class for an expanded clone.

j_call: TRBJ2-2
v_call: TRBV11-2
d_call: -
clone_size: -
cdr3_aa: CASSLGTGELFF
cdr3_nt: TGTGCCAGCAGCTTGGGCACCGGGGAGCTGTTTTTT

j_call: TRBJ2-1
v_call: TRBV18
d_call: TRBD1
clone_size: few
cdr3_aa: CASSRGQYNEQFF
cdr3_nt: TGTGCCAGCTCACGGGGACAGTACAATGAGCAGTTCTTC

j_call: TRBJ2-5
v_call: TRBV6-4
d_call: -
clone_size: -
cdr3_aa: CARPKPPDEETQYF
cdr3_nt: TGTGCCCGTCCTAAACCCCCGGACGAAGAGACCCAGTACTTC

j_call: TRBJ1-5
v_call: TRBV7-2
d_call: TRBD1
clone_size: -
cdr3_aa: CASSPTGTGGGNQPQHF
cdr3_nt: TGTGCCAGCAGCCCTACTGGGACAGGGGGCGGCAATCAGCCCCAGCATTTT

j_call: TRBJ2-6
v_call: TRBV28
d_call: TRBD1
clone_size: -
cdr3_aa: CATDPGTGGARANVLTF
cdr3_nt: TGTGCCACCGACCCCGGGACAGGGGGCGCCCGGGCCAACGTCCTGACTTTC

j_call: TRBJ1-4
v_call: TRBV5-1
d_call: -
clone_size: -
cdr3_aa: CASSLEGGGRNEKLFF
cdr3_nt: TGCGCCAGCAGCTTGGAGGGGGGAGGACGTAATGAAAAACTGTTTTTT

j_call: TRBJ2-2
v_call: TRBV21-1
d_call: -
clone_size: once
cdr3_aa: CASSKAQGGQNTGELFF
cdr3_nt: TGTGCCAGCAGCAAAGCGCAAGGGGGCCAGAACACCGGGGAGCTGTTTTTT

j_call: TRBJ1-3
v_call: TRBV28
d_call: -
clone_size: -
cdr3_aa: CASSFGGGGNTIYF
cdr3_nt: TGTGCCAGCAGTTTCGGAGGGGGGGGAAACACCATATATTTT

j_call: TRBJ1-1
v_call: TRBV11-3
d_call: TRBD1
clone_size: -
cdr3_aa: CASSLDQQGKAFF
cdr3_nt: TGTGCCAGCAGCTTAGATCAACAGGGGAAGGCTTTCTTT

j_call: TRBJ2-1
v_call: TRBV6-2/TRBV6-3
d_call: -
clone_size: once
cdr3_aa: CASSLQGGVYNEQFF
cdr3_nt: TGTGCCAGCAGCCTCCAAGGAGGGGTCTACAATGAGCAGTTCTTC

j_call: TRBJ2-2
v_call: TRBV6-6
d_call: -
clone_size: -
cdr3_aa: CASGRPGLQNTGELFF
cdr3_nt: TGTGCCAGCGGCCGTCCCGGACTTCAAAACACCGGGGAGCTGTTTTTT

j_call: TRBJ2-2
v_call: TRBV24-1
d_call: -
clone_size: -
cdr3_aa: CATSDPSAGSGELFF
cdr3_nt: TGTGCCACCAGTGACCCTAGCGCAGGTTCCGGGGAGCTGTTTTTT

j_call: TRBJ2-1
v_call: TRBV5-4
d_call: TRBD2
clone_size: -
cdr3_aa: CASSDGLADEQFF
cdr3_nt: TGTGCCAGCAGCGACGGACTAGCGGATGAGCAGTTCTTC

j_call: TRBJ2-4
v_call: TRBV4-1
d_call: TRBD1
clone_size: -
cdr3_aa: CASSQDPRGLDIQYF
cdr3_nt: TGCGCCAGCAGCCAAGATCCCAGGGGGCTTGACATTCAGTACTTC

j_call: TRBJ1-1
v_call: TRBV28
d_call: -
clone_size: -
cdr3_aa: CASSLLGLGRNTEAFF
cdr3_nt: TGTGCCAGCAGTTTACTCGGCCTGGGAAGGAACACTGAAGCTTTCTTT